This TCR beta chain stems from a study of blood T cell repertoires in COVID-19. TCRdb's table, derived via immunoSEQ multiplex PCR, lists solely in-frame clones and lacks some. Found here are over 110,000 clones, about 80% of them singletons; the top ten hold roughly 3.8%. V gave up 4 bases and J gave up 4 bases, with 13 bases separating them. The CDR3 contains 15 residues. Germline lookup yields CDR1 LNHDA and CDR2 SQIVND (reference sequence). The sequenced material came from PBMCs or T cells enriched from blood (not recorded which). The sequence was collected from a middle-aged man in a cohort exposed to, infected with or recovered from COVID-19 (not recorded which). The chain links TRBV19 to TRBJ2-2, with a possible D match to TRBD2 (5 bases). In DNA, the CDR3 is TGTGCCAGTAGTACAGGAGGAGCTAGCACCGGGGAGCTGTTTTTT. The encoded protein is CASSTGGASTGELFF.